This note documents a single T cell receptor (beta chain) sequence. The junction differs from germline at one of its ends, possibly a read error. Original processing methods: Reference gene primer amplification gave estimated nucleated cell counts. TCRdb keeps only in-frame clones here, not all; method: immunoSEQ multiplex PCR. V and J calls plus clone size are reproduced from that table; the DNA served to infer D and trimming. The sample contains 250,000 or so clones, about four fifths of which appear only once. CDR3 length equals 16 residues. Germline V gives CDR1 SSHAT, CDR2 FNYEAQ (reference sequence). The source of the sample is a study of blood T cell repertoires in COVID-19. About the research overall: Collection of acute and convalescent COVID-19 samples took place in the United States, Italy and Spain. PBMCs, B-cell-depleted T cells, or T cells provided the cDNA or gDNA that made up the material.

This rearrangement joins TRBV7-7 to TRBJ2-1; TRBD2 matches 7 bases. This clonotype was sampled from a woman between 18 and 29 years old with acute or convalescent COVID-19. The sequencing sample was made of peripheral blood. CDR3 sequence reads: CASSLWPGGPGNEQFF. Written as DNA, the CDR3 is TGTGCTAGCAGCTTATGGCCGGGAGGCCCCGGGAATGAGCAGTTCTTC.